This is a list of T cell receptor beta chains from one sample in a study of glioma-infiltrating T cells. TCRdb ran MiXCR on the multiplex PCR reads and lists one entry per CDR3 protein. The sample yields about 110,000 distinct CDR3 sequences, less than 30% seen once. The sample taken for sequencing was glioma tissue, nonneoplastic brain tissue, or PBMCs (not recorded which). The receptor source for this set is a human donor with low-grade glioma or glioblastoma, undergoing nonglioma brain surgery, or in good health (not recorded which). The CDR3 runs from the conserved cysteine through the conserved F or W. The D gene is left open where the match is weak. Size is omitted from some rows. Given values are once, few, many or a class for expanded clones.

d_gene: NA; j_gene: TRBJ2-7; v_gene: TRBV27; abundance: many; CDR3nt: TGTGCCAGCAGTTTAATCCCACCCCGCTTTAGCTCCTACGAGCAGTACTTC; CDR3aa: CASSLIPPRFSSYEQYF
d_gene: TRBD1; j_gene: TRBJ2-7; v_gene: TRBV12-3/TRBV12-4; abundance: NA; CDR3nt: TGTGCCTCCCGGACAGGGACCTACGAGCAGTACTTC; CDR3aa: CASRTGTYEQYF
d_gene: NA; j_gene: TRBJ1-2; v_gene: TRBV4-2; abundance: many; CDR3nt: TGTGCCAGCAGCCCCGACAGGAGGAACTATGGCTACACCTTC; CDR3aa: CASSPDRRNYGYTF
d_gene: TRBD2; j_gene: TRBJ2-7; v_gene: TRBV28; abundance: many; CDR3nt: TGTGCCAGCAGTGACCTAGCGGTCTCCTACGAGCAGTACTTC; CDR3aa: CASSDLAVSYEQYF
d_gene: NA; j_gene: TRBJ1-2; v_gene: TRBV14; abundance: NA; CDR3nt: TGTGCCAGCAGCCAAGGAGGGGGAGCAGGCTATGACTACACCTTC; CDR3aa: CASSQGGGAGYDYTF
d_gene: NA; j_gene: TRBJ1-1; v_gene: TRBV30; abundance: NA; CDR3nt: TGTGCCTGGAGCGTAGGGTCAGGAACTGAAGCTTTCTTT; CDR3aa: CAWSVGSGTEAFF
d_gene: TRBD1; j_gene: TRBJ2-3; v_gene: TRBV3-1; abundance: NA; CDR3nt: TGTGCCAGCAGCCCTAGGGGGCCGGCTAGCACAGATACGCAGTATTTT; CDR3aa: CASSPRGPASTDTQYF
d_gene: TRBD1; j_gene: TRBJ2-7; v_gene: TRBV20-1; abundance: NA; CDR3nt: TGTGGAACCAGGGGGCTGTACAATGAGCAGTACTTC; CDR3aa: CGTRGLYNEQYF
d_gene: TRBD2; j_gene: TRBJ2-7; v_gene: TRBV28; abundance: many; CDR3nt: TGTGCCAGCAGCCCGCCGCTAGCGGGAGCACCCGAGCAGTACTTC; CDR3aa: CASSPPLAGAPEQYF
d_gene: TRBD1; j_gene: TRBJ2-7; v_gene: TRBV6-6; abundance: NA; CDR3nt: TGTGCCAGGAGTTACCTTGGACAGGGAACCTACGAGCAGTACTTC; CDR3aa: CARSYLGQGTYEQYF
d_gene: TRBD2; j_gene: TRBJ2-7; v_gene: TRBV11-2; abundance: NA; CDR3nt: TGCGCCAGAAGCTCCGGGACTAGCGGGAGAAGGGGCGGCGAGCAGTACTTC; CDR3aa: CARSSGTSGRRGGEQYF
d_gene: NA; j_gene: TRBJ2-7; v_gene: TRBV4-2; abundance: few; CDR3nt: TGTGCCAGCAGCCAAGATCGTTACCGGCGAAGTGAGCAGTACTTC; CDR3aa: CASSQDRYRRSEQYF
d_gene: NA; j_gene: TRBJ2-1; v_gene: TRBV6-1; abundance: many; CDR3nt: TGTGCCAGCAGGGCTTTACGGGAGAGCTCCTACAATGAGCAGTTCTTC; CDR3aa: CASRALRESSYNEQFF
d_gene: NA; j_gene: TRBJ2-1; v_gene: TRBV9; abundance: NA; CDR3nt: TGTGCCAGCAGAGGCGGAGAGGACAATGAGCAGTTCTTC; CDR3aa: CASRGGEDNEQFF
d_gene: NA; j_gene: TRBJ2-7; v_gene: TRBV6-6; abundance: once; CDR3nt: TGTGCCAGCAGTTACGGGTCTCAAGACCCGTACGAGCAGTACTTC; CDR3aa: CASSYGSQDPYEQYF
d_gene: NA; j_gene: TRBJ1-2; v_gene: TRBV25-1; abundance: many; CDR3nt: TGTGCCAGCAGCTCCTGGGAAAACACACTCTATGGCTACACCTTC; CDR3aa: CASSSWENTLYGYTF
d_gene: NA; j_gene: TRBJ2-3; v_gene: TRBV5-1; abundance: few; CDR3nt: TGCGCCAGCAGCTTGCGACCGGACACCGTCACAGATACGCAGTATTTT; CDR3aa: CASSLRPDTVTDTQYF
d_gene: TRBD1; j_gene: TRBJ1-4; v_gene: TRBV29-1; abundance: NA; CDR3nt: TGCAGCGTTGCCAGGGGGCTATCTAGTGAAAAACTGTTTTTT; CDR3aa: CSVARGLSSEKLFF
d_gene: NA; j_gene: TRBJ1-1; v_gene: TRBV7-9; abundance: NA; CDR3nt: TGTGCCAGCAGCTTAGACGCGGGATTCATGAACAATGAAGTTTTCTTT; CDR3aa: CASSLDAGFMNNEVFF
d_gene: NA; j_gene: TRBJ2-3; v_gene: TRBV7-2; abundance: many; CDR3nt: TGTGCCAGCAGCTTATATGGGGGGTACGGCACAGATACGCAGTATTTT; CDR3aa: CASSLYGGYGTDTQYF
d_gene: TRBD1; j_gene: TRBJ2-7; v_gene: TRBV6-1; abundance: many; CDR3nt: TGTGCCAGCAGTTACGAGACAGGGGTAACAGGCGAGCAGTACTTC; CDR3aa: CASSYETGVTGEQYF
d_gene: NA; j_gene: TRBJ2-7; v_gene: TRBV20-1; abundance: NA; CDR3nt: TGCAGTGCTAGAGTGGGACAACCATGCGTGCAGTACTTC; CDR3aa: CSARVGQPCVQYF
d_gene: NA; j_gene: TRBJ1-1; v_gene: TRBV5-1; abundance: many; CDR3nt: TGCGCCAGCAGCTTGGATGCGGGGTGGAACACTGAAGCTTTCTTT; CDR3aa: CASSLDAGWNTEAFF